The 22 T cell receptor beta chains reported below all come from one sample, sequenced in a study of regulatory T cells in long-lasting Graves disease. Sample time point: newly diagnosed GD, antithyroid drugs for less than 3 months. The TCR library was made from RNA extracted from PBMCs. Investigators prepared the TCR beta libraries by applying iRepertoire HTBI primers and Arm-PCR of CDR3 regions. From the multiplex PCR reads, TCRdb called clonotypes with MiXCR, one entry per CDR3 protein. The sample shows 620,000 or so distinct CDR3 sequences, roughly 15% of them seen only once. This sample was shared with a second study, whose subject was T cells in Graves' hyperthyroidism and ophthalmopathy.

The source material was peripheral blood mononuclear cells (PBMCs), sampled at new diagnosis, from a patient treated with antithyroid drugs. The receptors were gathered from a woman aged 25 to 39 with Graves disease.

V and J are TRBV20-1 and TRBJ2-7; possibly TRBD1 or TRBD2 for D (6 bases each). The V gene lost 6 bases and the J gene lost 0 bases, with 15 bases spanning the gap. Looked up from germline, CDR1 is DFQATT and CDR2 is SNEGSKA (reference sequence). The CDR3 length is 14 residues. CDR3 in DNA: TGCAGTGCACAGGGACTCCTAAGCTCCTACGAGCAGTACTTC. This encodes CSAQGLLSSYEQYF.

This clonotype was counted at least ten times. J is TRBJ2-1 and V is TRBV28, with D hard to call. The germline gives CDR1 MDHEN, CDR2 SYDVKM. V lost 3 bases to trimming and J lost 10 bases, with 19 bases between them. This CDR3 comprises 15 residues. The CDR3 nucleotides are TGTGCCAGCAGTTTCGACCCTACCCCGATCAGAGAGCAGTTCTTC. This gives the protein CASSFDPTPIREQFF.

This clonotype appeared many times. The chain combines TRBV12-3 or TRBV12-4 with TRBJ1-5; 9 bases match TRBD1. CDR3 length equals 18 residues. J was trimmed by 2 bases and V by 6 bases; bases with no gene match: 14. CDR3 in DNA: TGTGCCAGCAGCAGTTTAGTAGGGACAGGGTACCGCAATCAGCCCCAGCATTTT. The encoded protein is CASSSLVGTGYRNQPQHF.

In this sample, this clonotype turned up many times. The chain carries TRBV2 and TRBJ1-1; 8 bases line up with TRBD1. Trimming took 4 bases from V and 8 from J; bases not matched to a gene: 6. CDR1 is SNHLY and CDR2 is FYNNEI in the germline V gene. CDR3 length: 13 amino acids. This CDR3 is CASSGTGSVEAFF. In DNA form, the CDR3 reads TGTGCCAGCAGTGGGACAGGGAGCGTAGAAGCTTTCTTT.

The chain couples TRBV27 to TRBJ1-5; D uncertain. The length of the CDR3 is 14 residues. Germline V gives CDR1 MNHEY, CDR2 SMNVEV (reference sequence). V was trimmed by 3 bases and J by 3 bases, leaving 9 bases between them. CDR3 in DNA: TGTGCCAGCAGTTTTGGCAGTTCCAATCAGCCCCAGCATTTT. The encoded protein is CASSFGSSNQPQHF.

Many counts were recorded for this clonotype. V usage is TRBV7-9 and J usage is TRBJ2-3; D call uncertain. Germline V CDR1 and CDR2: SEHNR, FQNEAQ (reference sequence). The CDR3 runs to 13 residues. The ends were cut back, 5 bases at V and 7 bases at J, with 13 bases in the middle. CDR3 sequence: CASSLLSWYTQYF. CDR3 in DNA: TGTGCCAGCAGCCTCCTATCGTGGTATACGCAGTATTTT.

This clonotype was found a few times. The CDR3 is CASISGRPVSAYNEQFF. The CDR3, as DNA: TGTGCCAGCATAAGCGGGAGGCCCGTGAGCGCCTACAATGAGCAGTTCTTC. The V call is TRBV6-1, the J call TRBJ2-1; the match to TRBD2 covers 9 bases. CDR1 is MNHNS, CDR2 SASEGT, per germline. Germline trimming cut 7 bases from V and 2 bases from J; bases unmatched to any gene: 12. This CDR3 spans 17 amino acids.

This clonotype was observed many times. The chain uses TRBV5-1 and TRBJ2-1; D uncertain. The ends were cut back, 0 bases at V and 5 bases at J, with 12 bases in the middle. The CDR3 runs 15 residues. CDR1 is SGHRS, CDR2 YFSETQ, per germline. CDR3 bases: TGCGCCAGCAGCTTGGAGAGAAGAGGCGACAATGAGCAGTTCTTC. Translated: CASSLERRGDNEQFF.

The chain couples TRBV7-9 to TRBJ1-5, with D possibly matching TRBD1 (6 bases). CDR1 is SEHNR, CDR2 FQNEAQ, per germline (reference sequence). The V and J ends lost 1 base and 4 bases respectively, with 14 bases between them. The CDR3 runs 16 residues. The CDR3 sequence is CASSLGTGLGNQPQHF. The CDR3 DNA follows: TGTGCCAGCAGCTTAGGTACAGGGTTAGGGAATCAGCCCCAGCATTTT. The complete variable domain, with remaining parts taken from reference TRBV7-9 and TRBJ1-5, reads DTGVSQNPRHKITKRGQNVTFRCDPISEHNRLYWYRQTLGQGPEFLTYFQNEAQLEKSRLLSDRFSAERPKGSFSTLEIQRTEQGDSAMYLCASSLGTGLGNQPQHFGDGTRLSIL.

This clonotype was recorded a few times. V usage is TRBV7-3 and J usage is TRBJ2-2; D not resolved. The CDR3 extends over 16 amino acids. With 4 bases removed from V and 0 bases from J, the gap between germline ends came to 12 bases. Germline CDR1 reads SGHTA; CDR2 reads FQGTGA. The CDR3 loop reads CASSSQSGTNTGELFF. In nucleotides, the CDR3 is TGTGCCAGCAGCTCCCAGAGTGGGACGAACACCGGGGAGCTGTTTTTT. The variable domain in full, completed from reference TRBV7-3 and TRBJ2-2, reads GAGVSQTPSNKVTEKGKYVELRCDPISGHTALYWYRQSLGQGPEFLIYFQGTGAADDSGLPNDRFFAVRPEGSVSTLKIQRTERGDSAVYLCASSSQSGTNTGELFFGEGSRLTVL.

This CDR3 reads CAIGEVVGYGYTF. The CDR3 DNA sequence: TGTGCCATCGGGGAGGTGGTGGGGTATGGCTACACCTTC. The V call is TRBV10-3, the J call TRBJ1-2, with D unresolved. CDR1 is ENHRY and CDR2 is SYGVKD in the germline V gene. Deletions cut 8 bases from V and 5 bases from J, with 15 bases between. CDR3 size: 13 residues.

This clonotype occurred a few times. The J gene is TRBJ2-7, the V gene TRBV7-9; 15 bases are a match to TRBD2. The germline gives CDR1 SEHNR, CDR2 FQNEAQ (reference sequence). The CDR3 totals 16 residues. The ends lost 5 bases at V and 2 bases at J; junction bases unmatched: 4. The CDR3 region has the DNA TGTGCCAGCAGCCCGGGACTAGCGGGGGGAACCTACGAGCAGTACTTC. Encoded protein: CASSPGLAGGTYEQYF.

This clonotype was picked up many times. The V gene is TRBV28, the J gene TRBJ2-5, with 12 bases lining up with TRBD2. The CDR3 has 20 residues. CDR1 MDHEN and CDR2 SYDVKM come from the germline V gene. The trim removed 2 bases at V and 5 bases at J, leaving 18 bases unmatched. In nucleotides, the CDR3 is TGTGCCAGCAGTTTACCAACCCGTACTAGCGGGAGGACTCAGGGGGAGACCCAGTACTTC. It codes for CASSLPTRTSGRTQGETQYF.

In this sample, this clonotype turned up a few times. This chain connects TRBV4-1 to TRBJ1-1, with D unresolved. The CDR3 consists of 14 residues. V was cut by 1 base and J by 4 bases, with 10 bases left in between. Per germline, CDR1 MGHRA and CDR2 YSYEKL. CDR3 sequence (DNA): TGCGCCAGCAGCCAAGGGAGGACTAGCACTGAAGCTTTCTTT. Residues: CASSQGRTSTEAFF.

The chain joins TRBV20-1 to TRBJ2-1; a weak D match, TRBD1 (6 bases). The CDR3 is 12 residues long. V gave up 5 bases and J gave up 6 bases, with 11 bases separating them. The germline gives CDR1 DFQATT, CDR2 SNEGSKA (reference sequence). CDR3 nucleotides: TGCAGTGCTGGTACAGGGACCAATGAGCAGTTCTTC. Protein: CSAGTGTNEQFF.

In its sample, this clonotype was seen a few times. This rearrangement joins TRBV20-1 to TRBJ2-3; 7 nucleotides match TRBD1. CDR1 and CDR2 from the germline V gene are DFQATT and SNEGSKA (reference sequence). The CDR3 is 14 amino acids. With 7 bases clipped from V and 6 bases from J, the junction kept 13 bases outside the gene matches. In DNA, the CDR3 is TGCAGTGTTCCGGACAGGTTTGCAGGGGATACGCAGTATTTT. It encodes CSVPDRFAGDTQYF.

This clonotype was seen repeatedly, ten times or more. The chain is built from TRBV6-2 or TRBV6-3 and TRBJ2-3, with a possible D match to TRBD2 (6 bases). Germline CDR1 is MNHEY and CDR2 is SVGEGT. V lost 4 bases and J 8 bases, leaving 16 bases between the germline ends. The CDR3 is 14 amino acids. The CDR3 here is CASSSYGGDVTQYF. In DNA, the CDR3 is TGTGCCAGCAGTTCATACGGGGGAGACGTTACGCAGTATTTT.

This clonotype was seen a handful of times. CDR3 region: CASSDVRVSYEQYF. CDR3 DNA sequence: TGTGCCAGCAGTGATGTACGGGTCTCCTACGAGCAGTACTTC. V and J are TRBV6-1 and TRBJ2-7; D unclear. Per the germline V gene, CDR1 is MNHNS and CDR2 is SASEGT. Between the trimmed V and J ends, which lost 3 bases and 0 bases, there was a span of 9 bases. The CDR3 is made up of 14 amino acids.

This clonotype was observed at least ten times. The rearrangement uses TRBV28 and TRBJ2-2, with a tentative D call TRBD1 (5 bases). CDR1 is MDHEN, CDR2 SYDVKM, per germline. Trimming removed 7 bases at V and 0 bases at J, with 9 bases between. The CDR3 loop spans 14 amino acids. The CDR3 spells CASTLGANTGELFF. CDR3 nucleotides: TGTGCCAGCACCTTAGGGGCGAACACCGGGGAGCTGTTTTTT.

This clonotype was observed a handful of times. The genes are TRBV30 and TRBJ1-5; D remains unclear. Per the germline V gene, CDR1 is GTSNPN and CDR2 is SVGIG (reference sequence). The CDR3 totals 13 residues. Trimming shortened V by 0 bases and J by 5 bases, and 8 bases separated the two germline ends. The CDR3 here is CAWSVLTDQPQHF. CDR3 nucleotide sequence: TGTGCCTGGAGTGTACTAACCGATCAGCCCCAGCATTTT.

This clonotype was recorded many times. The rearrangement links TRBV2 to TRBJ1-3; D not certain. Germline V gene sequence: CDR1 SNHLY, CDR2 FYNNEI. This CDR3 has 14 residues. V lost 8 bases to trimming and J lost 3 bases, with 14 bases between them. The CDR3 is CASLRRTDGNTIYF. The CDR3 nucleotides are TGTGCCAGCCTACGGCGTACCGATGGAAACACCATATATTTT.

This clonotype has at least ten counts. The gene calls are TRBV9 and TRBJ2-7, with TRBD2 matching 11 bases. CDR1 and CDR2 from the germline V gene are SGDLS and YYNGEE. The J segment lost 5 bases and the V segment lost 4 bases, leaving 5 bases of the junction unmatched. The CDR3 runs to 14 residues. The CDR3 sequence is CASSNGLAGNEQYF. The CDR3 DNA reads as TGTGCCAGCAGCAACGGACTAGCGGGTAACGAGCAGTACTTC.